This T cell receptor (beta chain) was captured by sequencing in a study of cytomegalovirus exposure and HLA in healthy donors. Repertoires were generated with immunoSEQ multiplex PCR, while TCRdb's copy carries only in-frame clones and drops some. The sample carries fewer than 200,000 clones, about 86% recorded once. Germline lookup yields CDR1 LNHDA and CDR2 SQIVND (reference sequence). The CDR3 consists of 14 residues. The V and J ends lost 7 bases and 0 bases respectively, with 12 bases between them. This chain uses TRBV19 with TRBJ1-2; weak D call: TRBD1 (6 bases). Material: PBMCs. The receptor was isolated from a woman under 30 in good health and CMV-seronegative. Written as DNA, the CDR3 is TGTGCCAGTACCAGGGGAGGGGCTAACTATGGCTACACCTTC. Translating it yields CASTRGGANYGYTF.